This is a list of T cell receptor beta chains from one sample in a study of beta chain features in type 1 diabetes. Clones were sequenced by immunoSEQ multiplex PCR, and TCRdb holds only the in-frame ones, with some missing. Of 350,000 to 450,000 clones listed, approximately 14% are singletons. Sequenced: naive CD4+ T cells from blood. These receptors all stem from a man aged 25 to 40 in good health. CDR3s include the opening cysteine and the closing phenylalanine or tryptophan. The order of the fields is V gene, J gene, clone size, D gene, CDR3 protein, CDR3 DNA. The D gene is left open where the match is weak. Not every row has a clone size; where given, it reads once, few, many or a size class.

V gene: TRBV23-1; J gene: TRBJ1-2; clone size: -; D gene: -; CDR3 protein: CASSQSDGSHYGYTF; CDR3 DNA: TGCGCCAGCAGTCAATCGGACGGCAGCCACTATGGCTACACCTTC
V gene: TRBV7-6; J gene: TRBJ2-3; clone size: few; D gene: TRBD2; CDR3 protein: CASSYNQGLAGQVDTQYF; CDR3 DNA: TGTGCCAGCAGCTATAATCAGGGACTAGCGGGCCAGGTCGATACGCAGTATTTT
V gene: TRBV11-2; J gene: TRBJ1-1; clone size: -; D gene: TRBD1; CDR3 protein: CASRSIRGLRNTEAFF; CDR3 DNA: TGTGCCAGCAGATCCATTAGGGGGCTACGGAACACTGAAGCTTTCTTT
V gene: TRBV19; J gene: TRBJ2-3; clone size: -; D gene: TRBD2; CDR3 protein: CASRSGTSGKDTQYF; CDR3 DNA: TGTGCCAGTAGATCCGGGACTAGCGGGAAAGATACGCAGTATTTT
V gene: TRBV7-2; J gene: TRBJ1-1; clone size: few; D gene: TRBD1; CDR3 protein: CASSLISGTGTEAFF; CDR3 DNA: TGTGCCAGCAGCTTGATTTCCGGGACAGGCACTGAAGCTTTCTTT
V gene: TRBV19; J gene: TRBJ1-1; clone size: few; D gene: -; CDR3 protein: CASSVHSPNTEAFF; CDR3 DNA: TGTGCCAGTAGTGTACATAGTCCGAACACTGAAGCTTTCTTT
V gene: TRBV28; J gene: TRBJ2-2; clone size: -; D gene: TRBD2; CDR3 protein: CASRRGLGGAGELFF; CDR3 DNA: TGTGCCAGCAGGAGAGGACTAGGAGGGGCCGGGGAGCTGTTTTTT
V gene: TRBV5-6; J gene: TRBJ2-3; clone size: -; D gene: TRBD2; CDR3 protein: CASSWGTSGTDTQYF; CDR3 DNA: TGTGCCAGCAGCTGGGGGACTAGCGGCACAGATACGCAGTATTTT
V gene: TRBV29-1; J gene: TRBJ2-3; clone size: few; D gene: TRBD2; CDR3 protein: CSVLSLAGYSTDTQYF; CDR3 DNA: TGCAGCGTCCTTAGCCTAGCGGGTTATAGCACAGATACGCAGTATTTT
V gene: TRBV2; J gene: TRBJ1-1; clone size: -; D gene: -; CDR3 protein: CASNSFPSREAFF; CDR3 DNA: TGTGCCAGCAACTCATTTCCCAGTCGAGAAGCTTTCTTT
V gene: TRBV19; J gene: TRBJ2-1; clone size: few; D gene: TRBD2; CDR3 protein: CASTRRITSGKSNEQFF; CDR3 DNA: TGTGCCAGTACTAGAAGGATAACTAGCGGAAAAAGCAATGAGCAGTTCTTC
V gene: TRBV6-5; J gene: TRBJ2-7; clone size: few; D gene: -; CDR3 protein: CASSQPAGAGYEQYF; CDR3 DNA: TGTGCCAGCAGCCAACCCGCCGGGGCCGGCTACGAGCAGTACTTC
V gene: TRBV4-3; J gene: TRBJ1-5; clone size: -; D gene: -; CDR3 protein: CASSPTWAGSNQPQHF; CDR3 DNA: TGCGCCAGCAGCCCTACTTGGGCGGGGAGCAATCAGCCCCAGCATTTT
V gene: TRBV29-1; J gene: TRBJ2-2; clone size: -; D gene: -; CDR3 protein: CSVAPGSDTGELFF; CDR3 DNA: TGCAGCGTGGCCCCGGGCAGTGACACCGGGGAGCTGTTTTTT
V gene: TRBV18; J gene: TRBJ2-1; clone size: few; D gene: -; CDR3 protein: CASSPLGGPYNEQFF; CDR3 DNA: TGTGCCAGCTCACCACTCGGGGGACCCTACAATGAGCAGTTCTTC
V gene: TRBV19; J gene: TRBJ1-5; clone size: few; D gene: TRBD1; CDR3 protein: CAGSSRGLNQPQHF; CDR3 DNA: TGTGCCGGAAGTTCTAGGGGGCTCAATCAGCCCCAGCATTTT